The 21 T cell receptor beta chains in this list originate from one sample, sequenced in a study of low-dose radiotherapy and immunotherapy resistance in tumors. Time point defined: before trial treatment. Primers used for first-strand cDNA, a TRAV- and TRBV-specific set, covered both alpha and beta chains. The authors amplified TCRs for around 20 PCR cycles with a constant-region primer and a V-primer adapter. TCRdb fed the reads into MiXCR, producing one record per CDR3 protein. Of under 70,000 distinct CDR3 sequences detected, roughly 24% appear once; the ten largest clones hold 5.7%. This specimen was PBMCs, taken before treatment. The source of these receptors is a male donor with prostate cancer.

As to this clonotype: Only one base separates this from a far larger clonotype, so it likely reflects a read error. This chain uses TRBV5-6 with TRBJ2-7, with 15 bases matching TRBD2. V shed 2 bases and J 7 bases; nucleotides not matched to a gene: 7. CDR1 and CDR2 from the germline V gene are SGHDT and YYEEEE. The CDR3 is 16 residues long. CDR3 nucleotides: TGTGCCAGCAGCTTCCGGACTAGCGGGAGGGAGCGTGAGCAGTACTTC. Protein sequence: CASSFRTSGREREQYF.

V gene TRBV9 combines with J gene TRBJ2-3; D unresolved. V gave up 3 bases and J gave up 2 bases, with 13 bases separating them. The CDR3 totals 15 residues. From germline, CDR1 is SGDLS and CDR2 YYNGEE. The CDR3 coding sequence is TGTGCCAGCAGCGGGCTAGAAGCGCTCACAGATACGCAGTATTTT. Its protein is CASSGLEALTDTQYF.

This clonotype was seen repeatedly, ten times or more. The gene calls are TRBV25-1 and TRBJ1-5, with TRBD1 identical over 10 bases. V dropped 6 bases and J dropped 6; count of bases not matched to a gene: 8. The CDR3 runs to 15 residues. Germline lookup yields CDR1 MGHDK and CDR2 SYGVNS. CDR3 bases: TGTGCCAGCAGCCCTCCGGGACAGGGGCTTCAGCCCCAGCATTTT. Protein sequence: CASSPPGQGLQPQHF. Using reference TRBV25-1 and TRBJ1-5 for the parts outside the CDR3, the full variable domain is EADIYQTPRYLVIGTGKKITLECSQTMGHDKMYWYQQDPGMELHLIHYSYGVNSTEKGDLSSESTVSRIRTEHFPLTLESARPSHTSQYLCASSPPGQGLQPQHFGDGTRLSIL.

This clonotype showed up many times. V is TRBV7-2 and J is TRBJ1-4; TRBD1 matches at 9 bases. The CDR3 spans 13 residues. CDR1 and CDR2 from the germline V gene are SGHTA and FQGNSA. The V and J ends lost 5 bases and 11 bases, in that order; junction bases with no gene match: 6. This chain's CDR3 is CASSRDRVEKLFF. Here the CDR3 DNA reads TGTGCCAGCAGCCGGGACAGGGTAGAGAAACTGTTTTTT.

The chain links TRBV6-5 to TRBJ2-7; possible D gene TRBD2, 5 bases. Germline loops: CDR1 MNHEY, CDR2 SVGAGI. Trimming removed 8 bases at V and 5 bases at J, with 22 bases between. CDR3 length equals 15 residues. For the CDR3, the DNA is TGTGCCAGCGCCCGAGGTCTGGATCCTAGCAACGAGCAGTACTTC. Translated, it gives CASARGLDPSNEQYF.

Of note for this clonotype: It is likely a read error: a sequence one base away is far more abundant. The chain carries TRBV4-1 and TRBJ2-1; perhaps TRBD1 as D (5 bases). CDR3 length: 15 residues. CDR1 MGHRA and CDR2 YSYEKL come from the germline V gene. The V end was cut by 1 base, the J end by 10 bases, with 17 bases between. CDR3 coding DNA: TGCGCCAGCAGCCAAGGCCCAGGGTACTCCTACGAGCAGTTCTTC. Protein: CASSQGPGYSYEQFF.

This clonotype was picked up many times. The V call is TRBV28, the J call TRBJ1-2; 10 nucleotides line up with TRBD1. V shed 6 bases, J shed 6 bases, and the junction held 4 bases outside the gene matches. This CDR3 is built from 13 residues. The germline gives CDR1 MDHEN, CDR2 SYDVKM. CDR3 DNA: TGTGCCAGCAGGTCCGGGACAGGGGATGGCTACACCTTC. Translating gives CASRSGTGDGYTF.

This clonotype was counted at least ten times. The V gene is TRBV24-1, the J gene TRBJ2-2; a weak D match, TRBD1 (6 bases). In germline, CDR1 is KGHDR, CDR2 SFDVKD. V lost 8 bases and J 1 base, leaving 10 bases between the germline ends. This CDR3 contains 14 residues. CDR3: CATKARGNTGELFF. For the CDR3, the DNA is TGTGCCACCAAGGCCAGGGGGAACACCGGGGAGCTGTTTTTT.

This clonotype was counted ten times or more. This rearrangement joins TRBV5-3 to TRBJ2-7; TRBD1 is a possible D gene (5 bases). TRBV5-3 is an ORF; its function is uncertain. The V end was cut by 8 bases, the J end by 3 bases, with 24 bases between. The CDR3 consists of 16 residues. For the CDR3, the DNA is TGTGCCAGCCGTACGACAGCCCGAAGGGCTAACTACGAGCAGTACTTC. Its translation: CASRTTARRANYEQYF.

V gene TRBV5-1 combines with J gene TRBJ2-1, with D maybe TRBD1 (5 bases). The germline gives CDR1 SGHRS, CDR2 YFSETQ. Trimming left V 1 base short and J 4 bases short, with 12 bases between. CDR3 length equals 15 residues. The CDR3 DNA is TGCGCCAGCAGCTTGTCAGGGTCGGAATACAATGAGCAGTTCTTC. Its translation: CASSLSGSEYNEQFF. The full variable domain, with the rest looked up from reference TRBV5-1 and TRBJ2-1, is KAGVTQTPRYLIKTRGQQVTLSCSPISGHRSVSWYQQTPGQGLQFLFEYFSETQRNKGNFPGRFSGRQFSNSRSEMNVSTLELGDSALYLCASSLSGSEYNEQFFGPGTRLTVL.

In this sample, this clonotype turned up many times. This sequence joins TRBV19 and TRBJ2-3; weak D call: TRBD2 (6 bases). From germline, CDR1 is LNHDA and CDR2 SQIVND (reference sequence). The ends were cut back, 8 bases at V and 2 bases at J, with 14 bases in the middle. This CDR3 comprises 14 residues. CDR3 protein: CASSSGSHTDTQYF. CDR3 sequence (DNA): TGTGCCAGTTCCTCCGGGAGCCACACAGATACGCAGTATTTT.

This clonotype occurred once. The DNA is omitted, as the CDR3 cannot be located on it reliably, and the CDR3 follows TCRdb's listing. The chain recombines TRBV5-4 with TRBJ2-2; TRBD1 reflects the table's D call only, with no check against the DNA. The CDR3 adds up to 16 amino acids, both ends counted. The V gene's germline CDR1 is SGHNT and CDR2 YYREEE (reference sequence). The CDR3 loop is CASSPRTGDTGELFFF.

The chain uses TRBV12-3 or TRBV12-4 and TRBJ2-7; TRBD2 matches at 14 bases. CDR3 length equals 15 residues. The trim removed 6 bases at V and 3 bases at J, leaving 4 bases unmatched. The chain's CDR3 is CASSTGTSGSYEQYF. In DNA form, the CDR3 reads TGTGCCAGCAGCACAGGGACTAGCGGGAGCTACGAGCAGTACTTC.

This clonotype was counted ten times or more. The chain has TRBV19 and TRBJ2-3, with TRBD1 matching 12 bases. V lost 3 bases, J lost 4 bases, and 2 bases stayed unmatched. Germline V gene lookup returns CDR1 LNHDA and CDR2 SQIVND (reference sequence). The CDR3 contains 15 residues. The CDR3 here is CASSMGTGGADTQYF. The CDR3 DNA follows: TGTGCCAGTAGTATGGGGACAGGGGGCGCAGATACGCAGTATTTT.

On this clonotype: One base separates it from a far larger clone, so it is likely a read error. The rearrangement links TRBV20-1 to TRBJ2-7, with D possibly being TRBD1 or TRBD2 (5 bases each). From germline, CDR1 is DFQATT and CDR2 SNEGSKA (reference sequence). The CDR3 covers 11 residues. DNA of the CDR3: TGCAGGGGGACGGGGCCCTATGAGCAGTACTTC. Translation: CRGTGPYEQYF.

This chain links TRBV29-1 with TRBJ2-7; TRBD2 matches 11 bases. After removal of 4 bases from V and 7 bases from J, the junction contained 9 bases not matched to a gene. Germline-derived CDR1 and CDR2 are SQVTM and ANQGSEA. This CDR3 is built from 14 residues. As DNA, the CDR3 is TGCAGCGTTGGACTAGCGGGGAACACCGGGGAGCAGTACTTC. Its protein is CSVGLAGNTGEQYF.

Ten or more counts support this clonotype. This rearrangement joins TRBV18 to TRBJ2-1; either TRBD1 or TRBD2 may supply D (5 bases each). In germline, CDR1 is KGHSH, CDR2 LQKENI. The length of the CDR3 is 15 residues. V was pared by 0 bases and J by 7 bases, with 13 bases between. The CDR3: CASSPPVGGINEQFF. Written as DNA, the CDR3 is TGTGCCAGCTCACCACCGGTTGGGGGAATAAATGAGCAGTTCTTC.

This clonotype was picked up many times. The J gene is TRBJ1-1, the V gene TRBV7-2, with a weak D call TRBD1 (6 bases). The ends were cut back, 1 base at V and 5 bases at J, with 14 bases in the middle. The CDR3 runs to 15 residues. Germline-derived CDR1 and CDR2 are SGHTA and FQGNSA. The DNA of the CDR3 is TGTGCCAGCAGCTTAGGGGGCCCAGGGGTGACTGAAGCTTTCTTT. As protein: CASSLGGPGVTEAFF.

The chain carries TRBV27 and TRBJ2-5; the match to TRBD2 covers 7 bases. Per germline, CDR1 MNHEY and CDR2 SMNVEV (reference sequence). The CDR3 contains 13 residues. J lost 2 bases, V lost 11 bases, and 8 bases had no gene match. CDR3 DNA sequence: TGTGCCTCCACCCCCGGGGGGCAAGAGACCCAGTACTTC. Encoded protein: CASTPGGQETQYF.

The J gene is TRBJ1-2, the V gene TRBV28; 9 bases fit TRBD1. The CDR3 has 18 amino acids. The V segment lost 3 bases and the J segment 8 bases; nucleotides outside the gene matches: 19. CDR1 is MDHEN, CDR2 SYDVKM, per germline. CDR3 protein: CASSLFGTGPLMMGGYTF. In DNA, the CDR3 is TGTGCCAGCAGTTTGTTTGGGACAGGGCCTCTTATGATGGGCGGCTACACCTTC.

The chain's CDR3 is CASSQGGQGGDTQYF. In DNA form, the CDR3 reads TGTGCCAGCAGCCAAGGGGGACAGGGCGGAGATACGCAGTATTTT. This chain connects TRBV3-1 to TRBJ2-3, with 9 bases identical to TRBD1. The CDR3 has 15 residues. CDR1 is LGHDT and CDR2 is YNNKEL in the germline V gene (reference sequence). Trimming at V came to 1 base and at J to 5 bases, leaving 4 bases not matched to a gene.